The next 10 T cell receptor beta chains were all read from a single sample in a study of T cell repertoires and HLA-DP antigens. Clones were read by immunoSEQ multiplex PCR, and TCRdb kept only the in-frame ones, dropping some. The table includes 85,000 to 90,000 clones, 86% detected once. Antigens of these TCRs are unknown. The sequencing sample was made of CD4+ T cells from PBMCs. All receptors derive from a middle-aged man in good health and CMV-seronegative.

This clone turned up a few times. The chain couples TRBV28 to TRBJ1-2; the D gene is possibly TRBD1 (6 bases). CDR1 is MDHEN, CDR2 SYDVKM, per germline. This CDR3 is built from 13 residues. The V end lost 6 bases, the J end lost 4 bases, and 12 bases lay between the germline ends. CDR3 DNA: TGTGCCAGCAGACTCAGGGGTGGCTATGGCTACACCTTC. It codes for CASRLRGGYGYTF.

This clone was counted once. The CDR3: CASSLFRGVNQPQHF. In DNA, the CDR3 is TGTGCCAGCAGTTTATTCAGGGGGGTCAATCAGCCCCAGCATTTT. The chain has TRBV27 and TRBJ1-5, with TRBD1 identical over 7 bases. This CDR3 has 15 residues. Looked up from germline, CDR1 is MNHEY and CDR2 is SMNVEV (reference sequence). V shed 1 base and J 3 bases; nucleotides not matched to a gene: 3.

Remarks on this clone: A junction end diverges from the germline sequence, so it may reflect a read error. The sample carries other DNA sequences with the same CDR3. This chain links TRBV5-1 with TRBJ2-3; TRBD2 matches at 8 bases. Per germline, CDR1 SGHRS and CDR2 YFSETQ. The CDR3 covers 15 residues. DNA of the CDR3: TGCGCCAGTAGCTTGGGACTAGACAGCGCAGATACGCAGTATTTT. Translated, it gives CASSLGLDSADTQYF.

Written as DNA, the CDR3 is TGTGCCAGCACTGAGGGCGGGGGTTACCAGCCCCAGCATTTT. Residues: CASTEGGGYQPQHF. J is TRBJ1-5 and V is TRBV6-1, with D tentatively TRBD1 (5 bases). CDR3 size: 14 residues. Germline V gene lookup returns CDR1 MNHNS and CDR2 SASEGT. The V end was cut by 7 bases, the J end by 7 bases, with 17 bases between.

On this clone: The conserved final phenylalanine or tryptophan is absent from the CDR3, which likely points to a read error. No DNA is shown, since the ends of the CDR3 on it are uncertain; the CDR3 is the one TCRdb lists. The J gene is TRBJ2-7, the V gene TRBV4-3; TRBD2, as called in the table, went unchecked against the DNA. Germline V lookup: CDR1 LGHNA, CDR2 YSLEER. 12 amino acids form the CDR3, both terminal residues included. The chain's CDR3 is CASSRGSGTPVY.

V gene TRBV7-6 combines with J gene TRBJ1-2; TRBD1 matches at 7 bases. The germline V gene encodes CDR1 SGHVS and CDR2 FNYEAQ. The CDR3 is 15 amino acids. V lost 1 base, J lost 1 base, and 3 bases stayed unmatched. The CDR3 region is CASSLGDRNNYGYTF. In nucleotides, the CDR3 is TGTGCCAGCAGCTTAGGGGACAGAAATAACTATGGCTACACCTTC.

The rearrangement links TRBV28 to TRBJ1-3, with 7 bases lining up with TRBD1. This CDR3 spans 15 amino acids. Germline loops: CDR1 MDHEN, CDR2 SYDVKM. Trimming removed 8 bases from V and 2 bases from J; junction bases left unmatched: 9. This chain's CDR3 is CASHTTGEPGNTIYF. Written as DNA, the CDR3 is TGTGCCAGCCACACTACAGGGGAGCCTGGAAACACCATATATTTT.

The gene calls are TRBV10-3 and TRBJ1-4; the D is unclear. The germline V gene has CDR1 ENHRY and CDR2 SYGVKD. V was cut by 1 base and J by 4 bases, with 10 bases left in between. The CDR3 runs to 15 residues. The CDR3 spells CAISEYQVNNEKLFF. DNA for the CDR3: TGTGCCATCAGTGAGTACCAGGTAAATAATGAAAAACTGTTTTTT.

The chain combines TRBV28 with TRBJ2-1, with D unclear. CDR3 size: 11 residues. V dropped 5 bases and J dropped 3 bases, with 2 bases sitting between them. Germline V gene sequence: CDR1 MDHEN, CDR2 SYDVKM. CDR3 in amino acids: CASSSYNEQFF. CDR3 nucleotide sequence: TGTGCCAGCAGTAGCTACAATGAGCAGTTCTTC.

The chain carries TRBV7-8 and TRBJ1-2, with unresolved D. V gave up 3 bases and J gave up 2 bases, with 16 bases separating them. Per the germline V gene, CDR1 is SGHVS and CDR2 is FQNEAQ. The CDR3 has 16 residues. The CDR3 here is CASSFQEGRLNYGYTF. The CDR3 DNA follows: TGTGCCAGCAGCTTTCAGGAGGGCAGACTAAACTATGGCTACACCTTC.